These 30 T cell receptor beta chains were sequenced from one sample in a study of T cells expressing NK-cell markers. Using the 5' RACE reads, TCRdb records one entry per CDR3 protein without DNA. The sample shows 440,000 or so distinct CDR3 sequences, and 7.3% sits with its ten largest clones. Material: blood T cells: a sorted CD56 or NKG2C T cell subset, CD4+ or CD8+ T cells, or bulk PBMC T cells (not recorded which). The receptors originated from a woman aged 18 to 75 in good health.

This CDR3 reads CASSLRGSSNEKLFF. The rearrangement links TRBV19 to TRBJ1-4; with no DNA, the TCRdb D assignment of TRBD1 cannot be verified. CDR1 is LNHDA and CDR2 is SQIVND in the germline V gene (reference sequence). The CDR3 consists of 15 residues.

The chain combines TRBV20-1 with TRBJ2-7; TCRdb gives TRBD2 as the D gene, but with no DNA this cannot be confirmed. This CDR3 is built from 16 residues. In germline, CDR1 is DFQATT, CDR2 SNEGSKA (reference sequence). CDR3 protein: CSAPLDSSGFSYEQYF.

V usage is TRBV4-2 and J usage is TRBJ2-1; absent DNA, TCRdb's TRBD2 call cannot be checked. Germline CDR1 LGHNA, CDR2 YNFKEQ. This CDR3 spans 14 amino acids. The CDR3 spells CASSQGLADNEQFF.

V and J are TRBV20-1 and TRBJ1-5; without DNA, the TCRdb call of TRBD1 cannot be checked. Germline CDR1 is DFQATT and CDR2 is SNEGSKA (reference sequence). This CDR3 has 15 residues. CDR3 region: CSAREGQGANQPQHF.

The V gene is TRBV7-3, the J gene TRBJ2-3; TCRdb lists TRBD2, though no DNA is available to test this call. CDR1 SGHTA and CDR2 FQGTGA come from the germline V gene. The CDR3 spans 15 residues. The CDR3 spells CASSLLGREADTQYF.

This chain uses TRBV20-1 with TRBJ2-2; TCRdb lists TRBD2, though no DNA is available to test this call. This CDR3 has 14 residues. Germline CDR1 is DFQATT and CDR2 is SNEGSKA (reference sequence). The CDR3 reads CSAPMPGLGGELFF.

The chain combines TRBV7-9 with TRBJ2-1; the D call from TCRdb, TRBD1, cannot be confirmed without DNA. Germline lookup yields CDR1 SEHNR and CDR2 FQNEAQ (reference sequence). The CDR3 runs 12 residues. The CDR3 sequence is CASRRPGYEQFF.

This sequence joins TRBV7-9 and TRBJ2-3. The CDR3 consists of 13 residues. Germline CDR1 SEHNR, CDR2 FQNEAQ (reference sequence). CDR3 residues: CASSPTNTDTQYF.

CDR3 sequence: CASSQTVSSYNEQFF. V gene TRBV7-9 combines with J gene TRBJ2-1. The CDR3 totals 15 residues. The V gene's germline CDR1 is SEHNR and CDR2 FQNEAQ (reference sequence).

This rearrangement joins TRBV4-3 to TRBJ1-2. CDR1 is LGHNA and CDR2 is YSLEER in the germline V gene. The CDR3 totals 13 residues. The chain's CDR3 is CASSQANTPSYTF.

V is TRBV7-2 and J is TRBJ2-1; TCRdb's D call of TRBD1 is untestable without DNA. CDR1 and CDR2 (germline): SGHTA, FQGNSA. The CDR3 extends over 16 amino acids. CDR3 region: CASSTPSGGASNEQFF.

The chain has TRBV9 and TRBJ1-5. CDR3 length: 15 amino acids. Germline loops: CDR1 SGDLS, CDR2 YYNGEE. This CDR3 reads CASSVGPTSNQPQHF.

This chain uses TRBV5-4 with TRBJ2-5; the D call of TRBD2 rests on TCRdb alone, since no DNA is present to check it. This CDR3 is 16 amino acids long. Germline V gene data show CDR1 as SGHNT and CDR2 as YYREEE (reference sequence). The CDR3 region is CASSLDAAGRGETQYF.

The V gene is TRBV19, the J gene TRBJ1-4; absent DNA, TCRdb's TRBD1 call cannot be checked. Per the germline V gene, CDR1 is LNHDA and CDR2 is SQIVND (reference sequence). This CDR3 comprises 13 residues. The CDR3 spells CASSMPLGEKLFF.

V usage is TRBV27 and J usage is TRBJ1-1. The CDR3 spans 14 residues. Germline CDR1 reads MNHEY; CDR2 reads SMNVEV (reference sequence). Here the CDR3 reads CASSPTTVNTEAFF.

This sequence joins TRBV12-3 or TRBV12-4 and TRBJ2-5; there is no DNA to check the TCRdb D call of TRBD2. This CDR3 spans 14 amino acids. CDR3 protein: CASRRRTEGETQYF.

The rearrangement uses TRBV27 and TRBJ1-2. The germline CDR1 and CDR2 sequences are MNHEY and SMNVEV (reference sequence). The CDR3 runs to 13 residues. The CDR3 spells CASSYGFRTGYTF.

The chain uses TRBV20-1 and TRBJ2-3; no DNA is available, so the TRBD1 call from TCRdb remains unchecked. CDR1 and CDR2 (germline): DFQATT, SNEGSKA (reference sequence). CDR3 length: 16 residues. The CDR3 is CSARRQGEWSTDTQYF.

The CDR3 protein is CASRGPGTGSPLHF. The chain employs TRBV6-2 or TRBV6-3 and TRBJ1-6; there is no DNA to check the TCRdb D call of TRBD1. This CDR3 is 14 amino acids long. Germline V lookup: CDR1 MNHEY, CDR2 SVGEGT.

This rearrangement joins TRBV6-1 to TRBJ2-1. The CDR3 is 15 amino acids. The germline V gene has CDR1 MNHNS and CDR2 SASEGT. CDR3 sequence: CASSQVGFADNEQFF.

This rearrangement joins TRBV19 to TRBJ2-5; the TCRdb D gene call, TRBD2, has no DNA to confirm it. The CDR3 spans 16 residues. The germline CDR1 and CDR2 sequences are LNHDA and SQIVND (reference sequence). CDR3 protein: CASSAGGLAGRETQYF.

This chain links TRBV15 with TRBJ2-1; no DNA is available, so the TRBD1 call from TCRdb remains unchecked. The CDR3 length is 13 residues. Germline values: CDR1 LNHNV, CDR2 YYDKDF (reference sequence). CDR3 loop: CATSGGLAYEQFF.

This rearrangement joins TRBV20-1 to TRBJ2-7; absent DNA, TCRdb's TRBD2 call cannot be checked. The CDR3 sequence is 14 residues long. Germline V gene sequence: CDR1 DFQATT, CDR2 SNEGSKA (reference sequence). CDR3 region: CSAAGTSGKIGQYF.

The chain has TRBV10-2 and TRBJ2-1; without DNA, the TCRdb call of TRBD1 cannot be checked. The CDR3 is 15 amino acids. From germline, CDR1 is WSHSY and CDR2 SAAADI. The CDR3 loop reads CASSEERNRGNEQFF.

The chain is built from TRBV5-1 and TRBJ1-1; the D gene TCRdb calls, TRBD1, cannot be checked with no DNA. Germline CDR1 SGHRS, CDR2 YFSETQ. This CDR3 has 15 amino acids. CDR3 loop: CASSSGQGMNTEAFF. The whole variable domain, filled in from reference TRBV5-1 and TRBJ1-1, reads KAGVTQTPRYLIKTRGQQVTLSCSPISGHRSVSWYQQTPGQGLQFLFEYFSETQRNKGNFPGRFSGRQFSNSRSEMNVSTLELGDSALYLCASSSGQGMNTEAFFGQGTRLTVV.

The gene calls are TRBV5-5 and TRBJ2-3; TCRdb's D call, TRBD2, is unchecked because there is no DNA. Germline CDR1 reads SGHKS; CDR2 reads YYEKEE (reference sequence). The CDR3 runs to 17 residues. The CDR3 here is CASSLPPPSGRVDTQYF.

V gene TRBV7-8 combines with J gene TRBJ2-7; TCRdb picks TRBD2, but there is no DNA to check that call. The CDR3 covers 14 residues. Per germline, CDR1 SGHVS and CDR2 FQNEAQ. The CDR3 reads CASSPRARGYEQYF.

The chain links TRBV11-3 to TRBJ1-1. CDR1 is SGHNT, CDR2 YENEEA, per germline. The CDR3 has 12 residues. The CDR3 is CASSLVATEAFF.

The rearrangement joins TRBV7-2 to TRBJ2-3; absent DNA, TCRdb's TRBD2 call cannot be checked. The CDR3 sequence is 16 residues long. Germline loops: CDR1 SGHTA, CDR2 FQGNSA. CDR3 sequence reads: CASSPQAEHQTDTQYF.

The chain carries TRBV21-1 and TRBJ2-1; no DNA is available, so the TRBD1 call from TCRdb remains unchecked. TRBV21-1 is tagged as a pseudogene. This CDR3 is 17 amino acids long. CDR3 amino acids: CASSKVGGRVQYNEQFF.